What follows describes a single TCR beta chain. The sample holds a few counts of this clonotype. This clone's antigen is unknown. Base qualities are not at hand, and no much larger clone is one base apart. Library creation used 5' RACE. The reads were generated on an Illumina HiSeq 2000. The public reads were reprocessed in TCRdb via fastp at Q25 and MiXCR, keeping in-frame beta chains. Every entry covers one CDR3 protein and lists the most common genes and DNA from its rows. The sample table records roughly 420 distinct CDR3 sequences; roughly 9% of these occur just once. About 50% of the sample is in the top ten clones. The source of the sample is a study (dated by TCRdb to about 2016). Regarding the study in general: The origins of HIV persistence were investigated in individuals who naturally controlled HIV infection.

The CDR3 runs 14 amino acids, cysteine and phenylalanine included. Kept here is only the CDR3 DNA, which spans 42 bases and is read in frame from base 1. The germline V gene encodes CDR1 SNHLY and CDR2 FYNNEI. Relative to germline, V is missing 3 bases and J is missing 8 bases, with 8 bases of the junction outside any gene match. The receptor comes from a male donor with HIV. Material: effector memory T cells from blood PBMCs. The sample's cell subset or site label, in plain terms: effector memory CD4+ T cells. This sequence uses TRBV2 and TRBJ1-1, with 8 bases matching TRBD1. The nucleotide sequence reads TGTGCCAGCAGTGATCGGACAGGGAGGCCCGAAGCTTTCTTT. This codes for CASSDRTGRPEAFF. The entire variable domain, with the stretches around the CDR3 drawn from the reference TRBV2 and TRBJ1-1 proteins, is EPEVTQTPSHQVTQMGQEVILRCVPISNHLYFYWYRQILGQKVEFLVSFYNNEISEKSEIFDDQFSVERPDGSNFTLKIRSTKLEDSAMYFCASSDRTGRPEAFFGQGTRLTVV.